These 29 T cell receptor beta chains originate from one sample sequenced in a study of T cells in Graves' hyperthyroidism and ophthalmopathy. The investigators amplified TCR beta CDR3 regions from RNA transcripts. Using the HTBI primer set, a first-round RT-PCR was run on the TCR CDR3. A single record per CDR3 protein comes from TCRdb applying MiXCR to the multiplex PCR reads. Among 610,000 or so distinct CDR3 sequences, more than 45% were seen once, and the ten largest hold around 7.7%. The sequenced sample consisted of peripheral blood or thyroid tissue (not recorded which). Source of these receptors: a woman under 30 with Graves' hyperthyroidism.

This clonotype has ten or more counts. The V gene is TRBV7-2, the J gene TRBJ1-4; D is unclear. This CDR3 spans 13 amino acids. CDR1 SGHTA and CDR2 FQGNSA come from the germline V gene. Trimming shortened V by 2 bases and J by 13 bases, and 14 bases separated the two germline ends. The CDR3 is CASSLINGKSLFF. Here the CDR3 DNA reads TGTGCCAGCAGCTTAATTAATGGGAAGTCACTGTTTTTT.

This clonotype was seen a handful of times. CDR3 DNA: TGTGCCACCAGTGCCCATAAACGTAGCTCCTACAATGAGCAGTTCTTC. Translation gives CATSAHKRSSYNEQFF. The genes are TRBV24-1 and TRBJ2-1, with D hard to call. Per the germline V gene, CDR1 is KGHDR and CDR2 is SFDVKD. The CDR3 sequence is 16 residues long. V lost 5 bases and J 0 bases, leaving 13 bases between the germline ends.

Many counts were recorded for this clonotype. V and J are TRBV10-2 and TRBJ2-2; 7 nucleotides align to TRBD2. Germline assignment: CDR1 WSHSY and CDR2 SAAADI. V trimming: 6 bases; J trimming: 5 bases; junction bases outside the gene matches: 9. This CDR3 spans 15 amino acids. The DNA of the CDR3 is TGCGCCAGCAGCTCTGCGGGAGTGGGAACCGGGGAGCTGTTTTTT. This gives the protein CASSSAGVGTGELFF.

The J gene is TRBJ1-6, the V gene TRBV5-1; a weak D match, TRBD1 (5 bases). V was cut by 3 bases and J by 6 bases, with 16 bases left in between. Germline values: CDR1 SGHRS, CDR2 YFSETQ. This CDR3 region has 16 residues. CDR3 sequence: CASSWGPTGPNSPLHF. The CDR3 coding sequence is TGCGCCAGCAGCTGGGGACCGACCGGGCCTAATTCACCCCTCCACTTT.

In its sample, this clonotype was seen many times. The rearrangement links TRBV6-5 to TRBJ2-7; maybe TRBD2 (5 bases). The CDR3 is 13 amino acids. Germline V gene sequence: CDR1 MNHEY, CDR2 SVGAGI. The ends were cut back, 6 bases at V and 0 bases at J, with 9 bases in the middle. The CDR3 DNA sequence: TGTGCCAGCAGGGAGGAGACCTCCTACGAGCAGTACTTC. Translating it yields CASREETSYEQYF.

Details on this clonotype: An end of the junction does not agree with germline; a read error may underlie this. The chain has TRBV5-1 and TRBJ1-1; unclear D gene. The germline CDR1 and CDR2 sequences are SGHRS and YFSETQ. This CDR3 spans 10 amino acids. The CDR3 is CASSLDFMGF. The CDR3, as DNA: TGCGCCAGCAGCTTGGATTTTATGGGATTT.

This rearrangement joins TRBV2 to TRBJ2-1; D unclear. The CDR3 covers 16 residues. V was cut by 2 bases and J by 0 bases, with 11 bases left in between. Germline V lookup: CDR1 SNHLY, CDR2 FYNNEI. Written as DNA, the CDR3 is TGTGCCAGCAGTGAACGCAACTCCCGCTCCTACAATGAGCAGTTCTTC. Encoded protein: CASSERNSRSYNEQFF.

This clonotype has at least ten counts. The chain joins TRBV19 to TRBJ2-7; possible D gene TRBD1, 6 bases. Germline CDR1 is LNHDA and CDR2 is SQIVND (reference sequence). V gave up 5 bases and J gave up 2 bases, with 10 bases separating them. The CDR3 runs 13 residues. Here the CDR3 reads CASSLRTAYEQYF. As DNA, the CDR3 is TGTGCCAGTAGTCTCAGGACAGCCTACGAGCAGTACTTC.

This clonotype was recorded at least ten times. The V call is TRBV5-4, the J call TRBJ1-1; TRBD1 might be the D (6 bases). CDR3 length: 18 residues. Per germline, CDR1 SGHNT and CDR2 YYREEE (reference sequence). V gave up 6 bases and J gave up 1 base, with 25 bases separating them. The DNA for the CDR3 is TGTGCCAGCACCAGTGGTACAGGGCTAGTGGTGGGGAACACTGAAGCTTTCTTT. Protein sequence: CASTSGTGLVVGNTEAFF.

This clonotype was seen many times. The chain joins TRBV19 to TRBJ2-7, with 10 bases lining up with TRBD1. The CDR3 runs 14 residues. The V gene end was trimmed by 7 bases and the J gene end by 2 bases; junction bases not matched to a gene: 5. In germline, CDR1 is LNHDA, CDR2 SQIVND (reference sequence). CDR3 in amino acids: CASNPGQGPYEQYF. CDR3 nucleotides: TGTGCCAGTAACCCGGGACAGGGGCCCTACGAGCAGTACTTC.

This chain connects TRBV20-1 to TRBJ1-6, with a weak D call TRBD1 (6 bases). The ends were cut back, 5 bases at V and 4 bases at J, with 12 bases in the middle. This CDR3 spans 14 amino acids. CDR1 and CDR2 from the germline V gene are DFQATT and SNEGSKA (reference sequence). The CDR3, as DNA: TGCAGTGCTTCTAGGGACATATATAATTCACCCCTCCACTTT. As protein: CSASRDIYNSPLHF.

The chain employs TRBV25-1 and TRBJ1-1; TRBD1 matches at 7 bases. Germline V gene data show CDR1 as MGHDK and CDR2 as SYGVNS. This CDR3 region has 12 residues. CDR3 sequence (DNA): TGTGCTAGAGAACCAGGGGGAGTTGAAGCTTTCTTT. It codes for CAREPGGVEAFF.

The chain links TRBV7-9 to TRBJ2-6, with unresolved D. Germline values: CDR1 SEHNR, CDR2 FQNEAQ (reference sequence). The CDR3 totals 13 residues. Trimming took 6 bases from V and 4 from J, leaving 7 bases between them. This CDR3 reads CASRSTGANVLTF. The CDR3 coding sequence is TGTGCCAGCAGATCTACGGGGGCCAACGTCCTGACTTTC.

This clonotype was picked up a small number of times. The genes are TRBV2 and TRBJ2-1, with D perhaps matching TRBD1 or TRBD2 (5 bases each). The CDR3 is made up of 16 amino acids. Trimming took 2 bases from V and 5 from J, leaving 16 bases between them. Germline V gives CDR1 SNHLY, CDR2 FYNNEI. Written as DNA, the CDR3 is TGTGCCAGCAGTGAACCCCGAGGGACGGCGAACAATGAGCAGTTCTTC. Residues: CASSEPRGTANNEQFF. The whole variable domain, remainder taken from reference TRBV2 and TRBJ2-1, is EPEVTQTPSHQVTQMGQEVILRCVPISNHLYFYWYRQILGQKVEFLVSFYNNEISEKSEIFDDQFSVERPDGSNFTLKIRSTKLEDSAMYFCASSEPRGTANNEQFFGPGTRLTVL.

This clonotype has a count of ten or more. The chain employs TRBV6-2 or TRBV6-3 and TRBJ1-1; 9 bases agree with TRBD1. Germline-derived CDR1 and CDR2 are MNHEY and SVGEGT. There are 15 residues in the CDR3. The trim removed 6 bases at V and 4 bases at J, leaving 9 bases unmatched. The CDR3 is CASSSDRGWSTEAFF. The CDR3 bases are TGTGCCAGCAGCTCGGACAGGGGATGGAGCACTGAAGCTTTCTTT.

CDR3 protein: CASSLNIGTLNEQFF. CDR3 sequence (DNA): TGTGCCAGCAGCCTGAACATCGGGACTCTCAATGAGCAGTTCTTC. This chain links TRBV2 with TRBJ2-1, with D perhaps matching TRBD2 (6 bases). Germline lookup yields CDR1 SNHLY and CDR2 FYNNEI. This CDR3 contains 15 residues. The ends were cut back, 6 bases at V and 6 bases at J, with 18 bases in the middle.

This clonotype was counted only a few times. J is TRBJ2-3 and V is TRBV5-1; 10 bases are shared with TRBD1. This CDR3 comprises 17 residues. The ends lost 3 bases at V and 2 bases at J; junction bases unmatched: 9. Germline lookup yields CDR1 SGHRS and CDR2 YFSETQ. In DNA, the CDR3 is TGCGCCAGCAGCTCCGATCCCGGGACAGGGGTCACAGATACGCAGTATTTT. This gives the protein CASSSDPGTGVTDTQYF.

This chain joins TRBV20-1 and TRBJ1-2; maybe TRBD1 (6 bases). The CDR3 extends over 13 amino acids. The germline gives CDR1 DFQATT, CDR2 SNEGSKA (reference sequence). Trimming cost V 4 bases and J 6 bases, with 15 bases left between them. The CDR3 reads CSAISDRWDGYTF. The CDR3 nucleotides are TGCAGTGCTATTAGCGACAGGTGGGATGGCTACACCTTC.

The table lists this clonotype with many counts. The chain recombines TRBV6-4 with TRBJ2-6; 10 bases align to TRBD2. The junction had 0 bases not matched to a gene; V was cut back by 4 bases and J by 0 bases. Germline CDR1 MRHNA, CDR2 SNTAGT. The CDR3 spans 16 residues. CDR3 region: CASSGTSGSGANVLTF. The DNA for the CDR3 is TGTGCCAGCAGTGGGACTAGCGGCTCTGGGGCCAACGTCCTGACTTTC.

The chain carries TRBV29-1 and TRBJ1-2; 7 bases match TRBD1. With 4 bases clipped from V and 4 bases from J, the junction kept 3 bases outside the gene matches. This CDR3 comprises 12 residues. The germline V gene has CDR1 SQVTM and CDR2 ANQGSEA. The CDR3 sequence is CSVVGGVYGYTF. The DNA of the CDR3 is TGCAGCGTTGTAGGGGGCGTCTATGGCTACACCTTC.

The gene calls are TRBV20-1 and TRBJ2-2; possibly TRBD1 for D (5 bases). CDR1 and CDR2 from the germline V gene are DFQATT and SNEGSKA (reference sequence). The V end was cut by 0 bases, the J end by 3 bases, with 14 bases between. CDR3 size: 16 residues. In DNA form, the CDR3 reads TGCAGTGCTAGAGACCCCTCTGGCAGGGACACCGGGGAGCTGTTTTTT. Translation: CSARDPSGRDTGELFF.

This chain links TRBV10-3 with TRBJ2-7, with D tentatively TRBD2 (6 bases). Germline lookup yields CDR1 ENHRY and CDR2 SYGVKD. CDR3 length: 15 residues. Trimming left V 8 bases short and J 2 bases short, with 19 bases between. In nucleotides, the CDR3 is TGTGCCATCCTGAGCTGGGAGGCTTCCGCCTACGAGCAGTACTTC. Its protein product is CAILSWEASAYEQYF.

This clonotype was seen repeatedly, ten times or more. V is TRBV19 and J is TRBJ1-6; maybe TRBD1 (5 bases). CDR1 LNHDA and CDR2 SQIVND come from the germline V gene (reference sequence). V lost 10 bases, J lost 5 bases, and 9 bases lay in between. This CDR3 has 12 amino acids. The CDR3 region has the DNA TGTGCCACCCAGGGAAATAATTCACCCCTCCACTTT. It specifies CATQGNNSPLHF.

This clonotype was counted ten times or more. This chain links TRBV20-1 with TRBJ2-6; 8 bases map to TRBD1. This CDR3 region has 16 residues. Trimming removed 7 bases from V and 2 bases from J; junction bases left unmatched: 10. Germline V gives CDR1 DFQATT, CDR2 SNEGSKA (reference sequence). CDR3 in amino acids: CSVPLQGATGANVLTF. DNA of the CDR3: TGCAGTGTCCCCCTCCAGGGGGCAACTGGGGCCAACGTCCTGACTTTC.

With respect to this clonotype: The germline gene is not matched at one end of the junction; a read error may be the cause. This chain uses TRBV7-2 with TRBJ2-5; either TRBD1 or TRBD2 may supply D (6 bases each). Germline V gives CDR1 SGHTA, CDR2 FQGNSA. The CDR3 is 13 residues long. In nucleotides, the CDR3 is TGCGCCAGCATGGGGGGCCACCAAGAGACCCAGTACTTC. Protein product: CASMGGHQETQYF.

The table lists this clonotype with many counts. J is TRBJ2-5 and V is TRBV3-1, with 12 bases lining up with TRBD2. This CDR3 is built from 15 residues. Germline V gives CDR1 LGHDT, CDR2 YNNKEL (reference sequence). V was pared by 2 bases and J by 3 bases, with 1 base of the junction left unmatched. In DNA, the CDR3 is TGTGCCAGCAGCCAACGACTAGCGGGAGAAGAGACCCAGTACTTC. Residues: CASSQRLAGEETQYF.

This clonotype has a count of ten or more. CDR3 DNA sequence: TGTGCCAGCAGCCAGGGGGTTGGGGGGGCGAGACAAGAGACCCAGTACTTC. This gives the protein CASSQGVGGARQETQYF. The J gene is TRBJ2-5, the V gene TRBV7-2; D may match TRBD1 or TRBD2 (7 bases each). The CDR3 has 17 residues. Germline V gene data show CDR1 as SGHTA and CDR2 as FQGNSA. V shed 5 bases and J shed 2 bases, with 21 bases lying between them.

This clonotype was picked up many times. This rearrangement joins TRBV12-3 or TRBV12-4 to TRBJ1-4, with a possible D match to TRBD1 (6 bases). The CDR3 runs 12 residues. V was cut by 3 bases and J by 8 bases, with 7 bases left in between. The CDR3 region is CASSLGHEKLFF. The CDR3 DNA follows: TGTGCCAGCAGTTTGGGACACGAAAAACTGTTTTTT.

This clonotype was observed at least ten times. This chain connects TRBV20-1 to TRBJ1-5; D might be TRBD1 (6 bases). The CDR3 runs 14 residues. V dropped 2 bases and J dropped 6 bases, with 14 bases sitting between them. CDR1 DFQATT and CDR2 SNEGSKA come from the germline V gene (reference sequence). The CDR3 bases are TGCAGTGCTAGACCCGGGGGCGAGGTTCAGCCCCAGCATTTT. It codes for CSARPGGEVQPQHF.